What follows are 28 T cell receptor beta chains derived from one specimen sequenced in a study of early T cells in non-severe SARS-CoV-2 infection. TCRdb re-analysed the 5' RACE reads in MiXCR, keeping a single row per CDR3 protein. The data show under 70,000 distinct CDR3 sequences, roughly 12% seen once. The specimen sequenced was whole blood. These receptors came from an adult who was a healthcare worker with PCR-confirmed SARS-CoV-2 infection or an uninfected control (not recorded which).

This clonotype was counted ten times or more. The rearrangement links TRBV6-6 to TRBJ2-3; TRBD1 aligns across 7 bases. The germline CDR1 and CDR2 sequences are MNHNY and SVGAGI (reference sequence). V gave up 7 bases and J gave up 2 bases; unmatched junction bases: 9. This CDR3 is built from 15 residues. The CDR3 protein is CASTRGTEYTDTQYF. For the CDR3, the DNA is TGTGCCAGCACCAGGGGGACAGAGTACACAGATACGCAGTATTTT.

This clonotype was seen ten or more times. The chain couples TRBV18 to TRBJ2-3, with 9 bases fitting TRBD1. V lost 1 base and J lost 1; bases outside the gene matches: 15. Germline V gene data show CDR1 as KGHSH and CDR2 as LQKENI. The CDR3 loop spans 20 amino acids. The CDR3 protein is CASSPRLQGMRTGGTDTQYF. CDR3 bases: TGTGCCAGCTCACCACGTCTACAGGGAATGAGGACAGGGGGCACAGATACGCAGTATTTT.

This clonotype was recorded a few times. The rearrangement links TRBV7-9 to TRBJ1-1; 9 positions match TRBD1. CDR1 and CDR2 from the germline V gene are SEHNR and FQNEAQ (reference sequence). The V and J ends lost 5 bases and 0 bases, in that order; junction bases with no gene match: 4. This CDR3 comprises 15 residues. The DNA for the CDR3 is TGTGCCAGCAGCACGGACAGGGGATTGAACACTGAAGCTTTCTTT. Protein product: CASSTDRGLNTEAFF. Looking up the rest from reference TRBV7-9 and TRBJ1-1 gives the full variable domain: DTGVSQNPRHKITKRGQNVTFRCDPISEHNRLYWYRQTLGQGPEFLTYFQNEAQLEKSRLLSDRFSAERPKGSFSTLEIQRTEQGDSAMYLCASSTDRGLNTEAFFGQGTRLTVV.

This clonotype was seen repeatedly, ten times or more. The chain combines TRBV20-1 with TRBJ2-2, with unresolved D. Trimming stripped 4 bases from V and 8 bases from J, with 17 bases between. Germline assignment: CDR1 DFQATT and CDR2 SNEGSKA (reference sequence). CDR3 length equals 14 residues. CDR3 nucleotides: TGCAGTGCTACCGGAAGAGGTCGCCAGGGGGAGCTGTTTTTT. The encoded protein is CSATGRGRQGELFF.

This clonotype was recorded many times. The rearrangement links TRBV11-2 to TRBJ2-1; 7 positions match TRBD1. The germline V gene encodes CDR1 SGHAT and CDR2 FQNNGV. The V and J ends lost 3 bases and 10 bases, in that order; junction bases with no gene match: 9. The CDR3 has 14 amino acids. CDR3 DNA sequence: TGTGCCAGCAGCTTCCGACAGGGTTGGCCGGAGCAGTTCTTC. Protein sequence: CASSFRQGWPEQFF. Complete variable domain (other parts from reference TRBV11-2 and TRBJ2-1): EAGVAQSPRYKIIEKRQSVAFWCNPISGHATLYWYQQILGQGPKLLIQFQNNGVVDDSQLPKDRFSAERLKGVDSTLKIQPAKLEDSAVYLCASSFRQGWPEQFFGPGTRLTVL.

This chain connects TRBV10-3 to TRBJ2-1; TRBD1 matches at 7 bases. The CDR3 totals 14 residues. V was clipped by 6 bases and J by 3 bases; unmatched bases: 5. The V gene's germline CDR1 is ENHRY and CDR2 SYGVKD. Here the CDR3 reads CAISGTEHYNEQFF. As DNA, the CDR3 is TGTGCCATCAGCGGGACAGAACACTACAATGAGCAGTTCTTC.

This clonotype was seen many times. A junction boundary mismatches the germline segment, possibly from a read error. The chain is built from TRBV3-1 and TRBJ2-6; the match to TRBD2 covers 14 bases. The CDR3 runs to 16 residues. Germline lookup yields CDR1 LGHDT and CDR2 YNNKEL (reference sequence). The CDR3 loop reads CASSTKTSGRAHVLTF. Here the CDR3 DNA reads TGTGCCAGCAGTACAAAGACTAGCGGGAGGGCCCACGTCCTGACTTTC.

The rearrangement joins TRBV12-3 or TRBV12-4 to TRBJ2-1; 7 bases line up with TRBD1. The CDR3 is 13 amino acids. J gave up 5 bases and V 8 bases, and 6 bases lay outside the gene matches. The CDR3 region is CASRDRANNEQFF. CDR3 sequence (DNA): TGTGCCAGCCGGGACAGAGCTAACAATGAGCAGTTCTTC.

This clonotype appeared a few times. The chain has TRBV5-1 and TRBJ2-7; 9 bases are shared with TRBD2. Germline assignment: CDR1 SGHRS and CDR2 YFSETQ. This CDR3 contains 15 residues. The J segment lost 4 bases and the V segment lost 0 bases, leaving 5 bases of the junction unmatched. The CDR3 protein is CASSLDLAGSYEQYF. The CDR3 nucleotides read TGCGCCAGCAGCTTGGATCTAGCGGGGTCTTACGAGCAGTACTTC.

This clonotype came up many times. This chain joins TRBV2 and TRBJ1-3, with a possible D match to TRBD1 (5 bases). The CDR3 length is 15 residues. Germline-derived CDR1 and CDR2 are SNHLY and FYNNEI. Trimming pared 7 bases from V and 0 bases from J, leaving 13 bases between. CDR3 bases: TGTGCCAGCAAACGGGACTCAAACTCTGGAAACACCATATATTTT. Its protein product is CASKRDSNSGNTIYF.

Many counts were recorded for this clonotype. CDR3 sequence reads: CSGGSGSPYEQYF. The CDR3 DNA reads TGCAGCGGTGGTAGCGGGAGTCCCTACGAGCAGTACTTC. The genes are TRBV29-1 and TRBJ2-7, with 9 bases aligning to TRBD2. Germline lookup yields CDR1 SQVTM and CDR2 ANQGSEA. The junction had 6 bases not matched to a gene; V was cut back by 7 bases and J by 2 bases. The CDR3 is made up of 13 amino acids.

The sample holds many counts of this clonotype. The V gene is TRBV7-9, the J gene TRBJ1-2; 7 bases map to TRBD1. The germline CDR1 and CDR2 sequences are SEHNR and FQNEAQ (reference sequence). This CDR3 region has 13 residues. The J segment lost 3 bases and the V segment lost 7 bases, leaving 5 bases of the junction unmatched. The CDR3 reads CASNLDRDYGYTF. CDR3 DNA sequence: TGTGCCAGCAATCTTGACAGGGACTATGGCTACACCTTC.

V and J are TRBV28 and TRBJ1-2; 8 bases map to TRBD1. Germline V CDR1 and CDR2: MDHEN, SYDVKM. With 8 bases clipped from V and 2 bases from J, the junction kept 10 bases outside the gene matches. The CDR3 runs to 15 residues. CDR3 in DNA: TGTGCCAGCGGCCGGGGGGACAGGATCAACTATGGCTACACCTTC. This codes for CASGRGDRINYGYTF.

This clonotype was counted ten times or more. The chain has TRBV5-1 and TRBJ1-2, with D possibly matching TRBD1 (6 bases). Trimming took 2 bases from V and 2 from J, leaving 13 bases between them. Looked up from germline, CDR1 is SGHRS and CDR2 is YFSETQ. This CDR3 has 15 residues. CDR3 amino acids: CASSFRGSPNYGYTF. The CDR3 bases are TGCGCCAGCAGCTTTAGGGGGTCCCCAAACTATGGCTACACCTTC.

This clonotype was seen more than once but under ten times. This sequence joins TRBV11-2 and TRBJ1-4; TRBD1 aligns across 8 bases. The CDR3 sequence is 15 residues long. Germline V gene sequence: CDR1 SGHAT, CDR2 FQNNGV. The V and J ends lost 5 bases and 2 bases, in that order; junction bases with no gene match: 4. The CDR3 DNA sequence: TGTGCCAGCAGCCAATACAGGGGGACTAATGAAAAACTGTTTTTT. Protein product: CASSQYRGTNEKLFF.

This clonotype was detected only a few times. V usage is TRBV18 and J usage is TRBJ2-1; weak D call: TRBD1 (5 bases). CDR1 KGHSH and CDR2 LQKENI come from the germline V gene. Trimming left V 1 base short and J 9 bases short, with 19 bases between. This CDR3 comprises 16 residues. CDR3 region: CASSPRSSSSQGEQFF. The DNA of the CDR3 is TGTGCCAGCTCACCACGCTCCTCGTCTAGTCAGGGTGAGCAGTTCTTC.

At least ten counts were recorded for this clonotype. The genes are TRBV20-1 and TRBJ2-3; 7 nucleotides match TRBD2. Looked up from germline, CDR1 is DFQATT and CDR2 is SNEGSKA (reference sequence). The CDR3 consists of 16 residues. V was pared by 3 bases and J by 4 bases, with 13 bases of the junction left unmatched. CDR3 sequence: CSARNSAGGSADTQYF. The CDR3 coding sequence is TGCAGTGCTAGGAACTCGGCCGGGGGGAGTGCAGATACGCAGTATTTT.

The chain is built from TRBV7-9 and TRBJ2-2; TRBD2 matches at 8 bases. V lost 3 bases, J lost 5 bases, and 8 bases stayed unmatched. The germline V gene has CDR1 SEHNR and CDR2 FQNEAQ (reference sequence). This CDR3 comprises 16 residues. The CDR3 loop reads CASSFSAGESTGELFF. The DNA for the CDR3 is TGTGCCAGCAGCTTCTCAGCGGGAGAAAGTACCGGGGAGCTGTTTTTT.

This clonotype was counted many times. The rearrangement links TRBV6-5 to TRBJ2-3; TRBD2 might be the D (6 bases). There are 14 residues in the CDR3. The V end lost 2 bases, the J end lost 3 bases, and 9 bases lay between the germline ends. Germline V lookup: CDR1 MNHEY, CDR2 SVGAGI. The CDR3 loop is CASSYSGGTDTQYF. For the CDR3, the DNA is TGTGCCAGCAGTTACAGTGGGGGGACAGATACGCAGTATTTT.

This clonotype appeared many times. This chain uses TRBV11-3 with TRBJ1-2; D is unclear. CDR3 length equals 13 residues. The V gene's germline CDR1 is SGHNT and CDR2 YENEEA. The V gene lost 4 bases and the J gene lost 5 bases, with 11 bases spanning the gap. CDR3 DNA: TGTGCCAGCAGCTCAAACGTCGGGTATGGCTACACCTTC. It translates to CASSSNVGYGYTF. Using reference TRBV11-3 and TRBJ1-2 for the parts outside the CDR3, the full variable domain is EAGVVQSPRYKIIEKKQPVAFWCNPISGHNTLYWYLQNLGQGPELLIRYENEEAVDDSQLPKDRFSAERLKGVDSTLKIQPAELGDSAVYLCASSSNVGYGYTFGSGTRLTVV.

In its sample, this clonotype was seen many times. The chain employs TRBV19 and TRBJ2-1; D remains ambiguous. Trimming stripped 5 bases from V and 0 bases from J, with 8 bases between. Germline CDR1 LNHDA, CDR2 SQIVND (reference sequence). This CDR3 is built from 14 residues. The chain's CDR3 is CASSAESSYNEQFF. The DNA for the CDR3 is TGTGCCAGTAGTGCAGAGAGCTCCTACAATGAGCAGTTCTTC.

This clonotype has ten or more counts. J is TRBJ2-5 and V is TRBV2; no clear D gene. In germline, CDR1 is SNHLY, CDR2 FYNNEI. The CDR3 sequence is 11 residues long. The V gene lost 6 bases and the J gene lost 9 bases, with 11 bases spanning the gap. The CDR3, as DNA: TGTGCCAGCAGGGCTAACGGCGCCCAGTACTTC. This sequence encodes CASRANGAQYF.

There are many counts of this clonotype. The J gene is TRBJ1-5, the V gene TRBV3-1; TRBD1 aligns across 9 bases. The CDR3 is 17 residues long. Looked up from germline, CDR1 is LGHDT and CDR2 is YNNKEL (reference sequence). Unmatched junction bases numbered 11, after V lost 1 base and J lost 7 bases. CDR3 sequence: CASSQVVRDRDSQPQHF. The CDR3 bases are TGTGCCAGCAGCCAAGTCGTTAGGGACAGGGATAGCCAGCCCCAGCATTTT.

The table lists this clonotype with many counts. The gene calls are TRBV7-3 and TRBJ2-1; D is unresolved. The germline V gene encodes CDR1 SGHTA and CDR2 FQGTGA. The CDR3 has 15 amino acids. Trimming took 5 bases from V and 3 from J, leaving 14 bases between them. This CDR3 is CASSPGSGGYNEQFF. The CDR3 DNA sequence: TGTGCCAGCAGCCCTGGTTCAGGTGGCTACAATGAGCAGTTCTTC. The whole variable domain, remainder taken from reference TRBV7-3 and TRBJ2-1, is GAGVSQTPSNKVTEKGKYVELRCDPISGHTALYWYRQSLGQGPEFLIYFQGTGAADDSGLPNDRFFAVRPEGSVSTLKIQRTERGDSAVYLCASSPGSGGYNEQFFGPGTRLTVL.

In its sample, this clonotype was seen a few times. The chain recombines TRBV28 with TRBJ2-7; D call uncertain. Looked up from germline, CDR1 is MDHEN and CDR2 is SYDVKM. The CDR3 spans 15 residues. Trimming removed 5 bases at V and 6 bases at J, with 20 bases between. DNA for the CDR3: TGTGCCAGCAGTCCCTCGAGCCACCCGGCCCCCGAGCAGTACTTC. It is translated as CASSPSSHPAPEQYF.

This clonotype was recorded a few times. The V call is TRBV29-1, the J call TRBJ2-3, with TRBD2 identical over 7 bases. There are 15 residues in the CDR3. The J segment lost 6 bases and the V segment lost 6 bases, leaving 15 bases of the junction unmatched. In germline, CDR1 is SQVTM, CDR2 ANQGSEA. CDR3 in DNA: TGCAGCGTGACCATGATGCGGGAGACGGGGGATACGCAGTATTTT. Translating gives CSVTMMRETGDTQYF.

In this sample, this clonotype turned up a few times. The chain has TRBV29-1 and TRBJ2-1; D is uncertain. The CDR3 loop spans 10 amino acids. Between the trimmed V and J ends, which lost 7 bases and 5 bases, there was a span of 6 bases. CDR1 and CDR2 from the germline V gene are SQVTM and ANQGSEA. Here the CDR3 reads CSGRDNEQFF. DNA for the CDR3: TGCAGCGGCCGGGACAATGAGCAGTTCTTC.

This clonotype was counted many times. This chain uses TRBV7-9 with TRBJ2-3, with 9 nucleotides matching TRBD2. This CDR3 region has 15 residues. V lost 5 bases, J lost 1 base, and 4 bases stayed unmatched. CDR1 SEHNR and CDR2 FQNEAQ come from the germline V gene (reference sequence). Here the CDR3 DNA reads TGTGCCAGCAGCGGGACTAGCCTGGGCACAGATACGCAGTATTTT. The encoded protein is CASSGTSLGTDTQYF.